These T cell receptor beta chains were read from a single sample in a study of cytomegalovirus exposure and HLA in healthy donors. Data came from immunoSEQ multiplex PCR; TCRdb stores just in-frame clones and leaves some out. The table has some 120,000 clones, approximately 80% seen once. The source material was PBMCs. Source of these receptors: a human donor in good health. CDR3s include the opening cysteine and the closing phenylalanine or tryptophan. Fields, in order: D gene, V gene, J gene, clone size, CDR3 DNA, CDR3 protein. A D gene is named only where the DNA matches it firmly. Some rows have no size entry. The others give once, few or many, or a class for an expanded clone.

.	TRBV29-1	TRBJ1-2	.	TGCAGCGTTGATGCGGGGAGGGGCTACACCTTC	CSVDAGRGYTF
.	TRBV11-3	TRBJ2-7	.	TGTGCCAGCAGCTTAGATGGAGACGAGCAGTACTTC	CASSLDGDEQYF
.	TRBV9	TRBJ2-3	.	TGTGCCAGCAGCGAGGACAGTAGCACAGATACGCAGTATTTT	CASSEDSSTDTQYF
TRBD1	TRBV6-1	TRBJ2-7	few	TGTGCCAGCAGTGAAGGGGACAGCTCCTACGAGCAGTACTTC	CASSEGDSSYEQYF
.	TRBV21-1	TRBJ1-5	.	TGTGCCAGCAGCAAAGGCCCCCAGGGACAGTCTTCCTATAGCAATCAGCCCCAGCATTTT	CASSKGPQGQSSYSNQPQHF
.	TRBV6-1	TRBJ2-7	few	TGTGCCAGCAGTGAAGGGAGGTCGGCCCGTCTCGAGCAGTACTTC	CASSEGRSARLEQYF
.	TRBV30	TRBJ1-2	once	TGTGCCCACTGTAGGGAGGGTGGGCAGGGTGGCTACGCCTTC	CAHCREGGQGGYAF
TRBD1	TRBV7-2	TRBJ2-7	few	TGTGCCAGCAGCACCCGGGACAGGGTTCCCTTCGGGTACGAGCAGTACTTC	CASSTRDRVPFGYEQYF
.	TRBV12-5	TRBJ1-2	.	TGTGCTAGTGGTTCGCGCTCCGGGAACTCCAACTATGGCTACACCTTC	CASGSRSGNSNYGYTF
.	TRBV21-1	TRBJ2-7	.	TGTGCCAGCAGCACATCCTACAGGGAACCCGAGCAGTACTTC	CASSTSYREPEQYF
.	TRBV5-6	TRBJ2-2	once	TGTGCCAGCAGCTTGGGATCGGTAGGAGGCACCGGGGAGCTGTTTTTT	CASSLGSVGGTGELFF
.	TRBV5-8	TRBJ1-1	.	TGTGCCAGCAGCTTCCGACAGATAATGAACACTGAAGCTTTCTTT	CASSFRQIMNTEAFF
.	TRBV29-1	TRBJ1-4	.	TGCAGCGTTGGGGGGCTGGCTAATGAAAAACTGTTTTTT	CSVGGLANEKLFF
.	TRBV27	TRBJ2-5	.	TGTGCCAGCAGTTTAATCATCGAGACCCAGTACTTC	CASSLIIETQYF
.	TRBV19	TRBJ1-1	.	TGTGCCAGTAGTCCGAGGAGGGGGGGGCACACTGAAGCTTTCTTT	CASSPRRGGHTEAFF
TRBD1	TRBV29-1	TRBJ2-1	.	TGCAGCGGAGACAGGGTCTACAATGAGCAGTTCTTC	CSGDRVYNEQFF
TRBD1	TRBV18	TRBJ1-4	.	TGTGCCAGCTCACCTTCTTTGAGGGGGCAAGGTGAAAAACTGTTTTTT	CASSPSLRGQGEKLFF
TRBD1	TRBV19	TRBJ1-4	.	TGTGCCAGTAGATCCGACAGGGGGAGAGAAAAACTGTTTTTT	CASRSDRGREKLFF
TRBD1	TRBV10-3	TRBJ1-3	few	TGTGCCATCAGCGCCGAAGGGACAGGGGTATCTGGAAACACCATATATTTT	CAISAEGTGVSGNTIYF
.	TRBV19	TRBJ1-5	few	TGTGCCAGTAGTGTGGGGCGTGGACAAGGTCAGCCCCAGCATTTT	CASSVGRGQGQPQHF
.	TRBV27	TRBJ2-5	.	TGTGCCAGCAGTCCCCAGGGACTGCTCCGGGAGACCCAGTACTTC	CASSPQGLLRETQYF
TRBD2	TRBV5-4	TRBJ2-1	.	TGTGCCAGCAGCTTGGCACTAGCGGGAGGCAATGAGCAGTTCTTC	CASSLALAGGNEQFF
TRBD1	TRBV11-3	TRBJ1-1	few	TGTGCCAGCAGCCTCCGGACAGGGATTGCGAACACTGAAGCTTTCTTT	CASSLRTGIANTEAFF
TRBD1	TRBV5-1	TRBJ1-1	.	TGCGCCAGCAGATCGATGGGACAGGCGAACACTGAAGCTTTCTTT	CASRSMGQANTEAFF
.	TRBV7-9	TRBJ1-2	few	TGTGCCAGCAGCTTAGGAGGGGGGGATGGCTACACCTTC	CASSLGGGDGYTF
.	TRBV6-1	TRBJ2-7	.	TGTGCCAGCAGGGACTTGGGCCGGTACGAGCAGTACTTC	CASRDLGRYEQYF
TRBD1	TRBV30	TRBJ2-7	.	TGTGCCTGGAGTAAAACCGGGACAGGGGGCAACGAGCAGTACTTC	CAWSKTGTGGNEQYF
TRBD2	TRBV11-2	TRBJ2-7	few	TGTGCCAGCAGCTTAAGCCTAGGGACTAGCGGGCGTACCCTCTCTGAGCAGTACTTC	CASSLSLGTSGRTLSEQYF
.	TRBV19	TRBJ1-2	.	TGTGCCAGTAGTAGACCGTCAGGGGAAGGCTATGGCTACACCTTC	CASSRPSGEGYGYTF
TRBD2	TRBV14	TRBJ2-7	.	TGTGCCAGCAGCCAATTGGTACCCCCGGGGACTAGCGGGAGGGCCAGTGCAGACTACGAGCAGTACTTC	CASSQLVPPGTSGRASADYEQYF
.	TRBV2	TRBJ2-7	.	TGTGCCAGCAGTGAGGTCAGGGGCACCTACGAGCAGTACTTC	CASSEVRGTYEQYF
TRBD1	TRBV2	TRBJ1-5	.	TGTGCCAGCAGTGACCAGGGGGTGAGCAATCAGCCCCAGCATTTT	CASSDQGVSNQPQHF
.	TRBV7-6	TRBJ2-7	.	TGTGCCAGCAGCTTAGTAGGCCGCCAGGGTGCGGCCTACGAGCAGTACTTC	CASSLVGRQGAAYEQYF
.	TRBV6-6	TRBJ1-1	.	TGTGCCAGCATCGACCAAGACATATACACTGAAGCTTTCTTT	CASIDQDIYTEAFF
.	TRBV28	TRBJ2-3	.	TGTGCCAGCAGTTTGGAGGGCGGAGGGACAGATACGCAGTATTTT	CASSLEGGGTDTQYF
.	TRBV5-8	TRBJ1-1	.	TGTGCCAGCAGCTCATTCCCGGTGGACATAAGTAGCTCTGAAGCTTTCTTT	CASSSFPVDISSSEAFF
TRBD1	TRBV29-1	TRBJ1-5	once	TGCAGCGTAGAACAGGGGTACGGTCAGCCCCAGCATTTT	CSVEQGYGQPQHF
.	TRBV6-5	TRBJ2-3	.	TGTGCCAGCAGTTACTCTGCGGGGCCGGATACGCAGTATTTT	CASSYSAGPDTQYF
TRBD2	TRBV7-9	TRBJ2-1	.	TGTGCCAGCAGCTTAGTGCGGGGGACTAGCGGGAGGAATGAGCAGTTCTTC	CASSLVRGTSGRNEQFF
.	TRBV2	TRBJ1-2	.	TGTGCCAGCAGTGAAGAGGCGTGGGGGGGCCTTGGCTACACCTTC	CASSEEAWGGLGYTF
.	TRBV2	TRBJ2-5	few	TGTGCCAGCAGTGGACCCGGGGAGACCCAGTACTTC	CASSGPGETQYF
TRBD1	TRBV28	TRBJ2-1	once	TGTGCCAGCAGTTTAATCGGGACAGGGGGCCTAGCGGGAAGTGAGCAGTTCTTC	CASSLIGTGGLAGSEQFF
.	TRBV6-5	TRBJ1-1	.	TGTGCCAGCAGTTACTCTCGCAGTCCTGGGCCTGAAGCTTTCTTT	CASSYSRSPGPEAFF
.	TRBV5-4	TRBJ1-6	.	TGTGCCAGCAGGGAACAGACTTCACCCCTCCACTTT	CASREQTSPLHF
.	TRBV6-1	TRBJ2-3	once	TGTGCCAGCAGTGAAGATCGGGGAAGCACAGATACGCAGTATTTT	CASSEDRGSTDTQYF
.	TRBV11-3	TRBJ2-7	.	TGTGCCAGCAGCCCCCCTCTTCATGAGAGCTACGAGCAGTACTTC	CASSPPLHESYEQYF
.	TRBV6-5	TRBJ2-7	.	TGTGCCAGCAGCGAAAGGGGTTACGAGCAGTACTTC	CASSERGYEQYF
TRBD1	TRBV2	TRBJ2-1	.	TGTGCCAGCACAGGACAGGGGCCTTCGTCTAATGAGCAGTTCTTC	CASTGQGPSSNEQFF